The TCR beta chain under discussion was sequenced for a study of lymphopenia after photon versus proton radiotherapy. Germline values: CDR1 LNHDA, CDR2 SQIVND (reference sequence). V lost 3 bases, J lost 9 bases, and 15 bases lay in between. The CDR3 contains 14 residues. On this clone itself: Its specificity is unknown.

Study findings and constraints: After lymphocyte nadir, photon-treated repertoires showed oligoclonal expansion, especially CD8+ Temra.

TCRdb keeps only in-frame clones here, not all; method: immunoSEQ multiplex PCR. Among 65,000 to 85,000 clones, just under 95% were seen once, and the ten largest hold about 2%. This specimen was peripheral blood, taken from a patient treated with photon-based radiotherapy. This TCR was recovered from a woman between 40 and 55 years old with cholangiocarcinoma. The chain employs TRBV19 and TRBJ2-1; a weak D match, TRBD2 (6 bases). The CDR3 reads CASSIAGSPREQFF. The CDR3 bases are TGTGCCAGTAGTATCGCGGGGTCGCCCCGTGAGCAGTTCTTC.